Listed below are T cell receptor beta chains from one sample, sequenced in a study of OX40 agonist ivuxolimab in advanced cancers. Data came from immunoSEQ multiplex PCR; TCRdb stores just in-frame clones and leaves some out. The repertoire consists of 55,000 to 80,000 clones, with roughly 84% occurring once and the leading ten covering 6% to 9.5%. Sample: CD4+ or CD8+ T cells sorted from blood, taken in a trial of the OX40 agonist ivuxolimab. The receptors here all came from an adult with an advanced solid tumor such as melanoma, head and neck, liver or kidney cancer. Each CDR3 is given with its conserved first and last residue. The order of the fields is D gene, J gene, V gene, clone size, CDR3 protein, CDR3 DNA. The D gene is left open where the match is weak. Clone size is given for some rows only: seen once, a few or many times, or a class if the clone is expanded.

d_call: -; j_call: TRBJ2-7; v_call: TRBV2; clone_size: -; cdr3_aa: CASRRSSATYEQYF; cdr3_nt: TGTGCCAGCAGGCGGTCTAGCGCCACCTACGAGCAGTACTTC
d_call: TRBD2; j_call: TRBJ2-7; v_call: TRBV7-2; clone_size: -; cdr3_aa: CASSGKGGGPYEQYF; cdr3_nt: TGTGCCAGCAGCGGAAAGGGCGGGGGGCCCTACGAGCAGTACTTC
d_call: -; j_call: TRBJ2-7; v_call: TRBV6-6; clone_size: -; cdr3_aa: CASSYWGSGEQYF; cdr3_nt: TGTGCCAGCAGTTACTGGGGCTCCGGCGAGCAGTACTTC
d_call: TRBD2; j_call: TRBJ2-1; v_call: TRBV4-3; clone_size: -; cdr3_aa: CASSQGVLSGGKYNEQFF; cdr3_nt: TGCGCCAGCAGCCAAGGAGTTCTAAGCGGGGGGAAGTACAATGAGCAGTTCTTC
d_call: -; j_call: TRBJ1-3; v_call: TRBV14; clone_size: -; cdr3_aa: CASSQRVIGSGNTIYF; cdr3_nt: TGTGCCAGCAGCCAACGAGTAATAGGCTCTGGAAACACCATATATTTT
d_call: -; j_call: TRBJ1-1; v_call: TRBV30; clone_size: few; cdr3_aa: CAWTPQEWQAFF; cdr3_nt: TGTGCCTGGACCCCACAGGAGTGGCAAGCTTTCTTT
d_call: -; j_call: TRBJ2-7; v_call: TRBV5-8; clone_size: -; cdr3_aa: CASSPPLGQPSYEQYF; cdr3_nt: TGTGCCAGCAGCCCCCCCCTCGGCCAACCAAGTTACGAGCAGTACTTC
d_call: TRBD1; j_call: TRBJ1-2; v_call: TRBV2; clone_size: -; cdr3_aa: CASRKEQGEEGYTF; cdr3_nt: TGTGCCAGCAGGAAGGAACAGGGGGAGGAGGGCTACACCTTC
d_call: -; j_call: TRBJ1-5; v_call: TRBV6-6; clone_size: -; cdr3_aa: CASSYSGGDSNQPQHF; cdr3_nt: TGTGCCAGCAGTTACTCAGGGGGGGATAGCAATCAGCCCCAGCATTTT
d_call: -; j_call: TRBJ2-7; v_call: TRBV7-9; clone_size: -; cdr3_aa: CASSDWDGSYEQYF; cdr3_nt: TGTGCCAGCAGCGACTGGGACGGTTCCTACGAGCAGTACTTC
d_call: -; j_call: TRBJ1-5; v_call: TRBV5-5; clone_size: -; cdr3_aa: CASSLGGSGNQPQHF; cdr3_nt: TGTGCCAGCAGCTTGGGTGGCTCCGGCAATCAGCCCCAGCATTTT
d_call: -; j_call: TRBJ1-3; v_call: TRBV29-1; clone_size: -; cdr3_aa: CSAQDGDSGNTIYF; cdr3_nt: TGCAGCGCCCAGGACGGCGACTCTGGAAACACCATATATTTT
d_call: TRBD2; j_call: TRBJ2-5; v_call: TRBV9; clone_size: once; cdr3_aa: CASSLQGLAGGETQYF; cdr3_nt: TGTGCCAGCAGCCTCCAGGGACTAGCGGGAGGAGAGACCCAGTACTTC
d_call: -; j_call: TRBJ1-2; v_call: TRBV7-2; clone_size: once; cdr3_aa: CASSLVGYRPDFYGYTF; cdr3_nt: TGTGCCAGCAGCTTAGTTGGGTATCGCCCTGATTTCTATGGCTACACCTTC
d_call: -; j_call: TRBJ1-1; v_call: TRBV2; clone_size: -; cdr3_aa: CASSTDKNTEAFF; cdr3_nt: TGTGCCAGCAGTACGGACAAGAACACTGAAGCTTTCTTT
d_call: -; j_call: TRBJ2-7; v_call: TRBV30; clone_size: few; cdr3_aa: CAWSGLYEQYF; cdr3_nt: TGTGCCTGGAGTGGTCTCTACGAGCAGTACTTC
d_call: TRBD1; j_call: TRBJ1-2; v_call: TRBV19; clone_size: -; cdr3_aa: CASMGDSVSPTYGYTF; cdr3_nt: TGTGCCAGTATGGGGGACAGCGTGTCCCCCACCTATGGCTACACCTTC
d_call: -; j_call: TRBJ1-2; v_call: TRBV6-6; clone_size: -; cdr3_aa: CAISGTPNYGYTF; cdr3_nt: TGTGCCATCAGTGGGACACCTAACTATGGCTACACCTTC
d_call: -; j_call: TRBJ2-7; v_call: TRBV5-6; clone_size: once; cdr3_aa: CASSLDRTYEQYF; cdr3_nt: TGTGCCAGCAGCTTGGACCGAACCTACGAGCAGTACTTC
d_call: -; j_call: TRBJ2-3; v_call: TRBV9; clone_size: -; cdr3_aa: CASSVDGGPGDTQYF; cdr3_nt: TGTGCCAGCAGCGTGGACGGGGGGCCAGGGGATACGCAGTATTTT
d_call: -; j_call: TRBJ1-1; v_call: TRBV5-4; clone_size: -; cdr3_aa: CASSQDRQGTEAFF; cdr3_nt: TGTGCCAGCAGCCAAGATCGTCAGGGAACTGAAGCTTTCTTT
d_call: -; j_call: TRBJ1-5; v_call: TRBV7-3; clone_size: -; cdr3_aa: CASSLEANQPQHF; cdr3_nt: TGTGCCAGCAGCTTAGAGGCCAATCAGCCCCAGCATTTT
d_call: -; j_call: TRBJ2-2; v_call: TRBV7-9; clone_size: -; cdr3_aa: CASSSHWSTGELFF; cdr3_nt: TGTGCCAGCAGCTCACATTGGTCCACCGGGGAGCTGTTTTTT
d_call: -; j_call: TRBJ1-6; v_call: TRBV2; clone_size: few; cdr3_aa: CASSSPGSPLHF; cdr3_nt: TGTGCCAGCAGCTCTCCCGGCTCACCCCTCCACTTT
d_call: -; j_call: TRBJ1-5; v_call: TRBV6-5; clone_size: -; cdr3_aa: CASSRGRNQPQHF; cdr3_nt: TGTGCCAGCAGTCGGGGTCGCAATCAGCCCCAGCATTTT
d_call: -; j_call: TRBJ1-5; v_call: TRBV5-1; clone_size: -; cdr3_aa: CASSKGQFNQPQHF; cdr3_nt: TGCGCCAGCAGCAAAGGACAATTCAATCAGCCCCAGCATTTT
d_call: TRBD2; j_call: TRBJ2-2; v_call: TRBV28; clone_size: -; cdr3_aa: CASSPLSLPSGGAGELFF; cdr3_nt: TGTGCCAGCAGTCCCCTAAGTTTGCCTAGCGGGGGGGCCGGGGAGCTGTTTTTT
d_call: -; j_call: TRBJ2-7; v_call: TRBV18; clone_size: -; cdr3_aa: CASSPLPMGGRYEQYF; cdr3_nt: TGTGCCAGCTCACCTTTACCAATGGGGGGGCGATACGAGCAGTACTTC
d_call: -; j_call: TRBJ1-1; v_call: TRBV19; clone_size: -; cdr3_aa: CASSIDYRVAATEAFF; cdr3_nt: TGTGCCAGTAGTATAGATTATAGAGTCGCTGCAACTGAAGCTTTCTTT
d_call: TRBD1; j_call: TRBJ2-2; v_call: TRBV5-1; clone_size: -; cdr3_aa: CASSLTGQGASGELFF; cdr3_nt: TGCGCCAGCAGCTTAACTGGACAGGGGGCCTCAGGGGAGCTGTTTTTT
d_call: -; j_call: TRBJ2-7; v_call: TRBV9; clone_size: -; cdr3_aa: CASSVDVTGYEQYF; cdr3_nt: TGTGCCAGCAGCGTAGACGTGACAGGTTACGAGCAGTACTTC
d_call: TRBD1; j_call: TRBJ2-7; v_call: TRBV5-1; clone_size: -; cdr3_aa: CASSGRLGQSSYEQYF; cdr3_nt: TGCGCCAGCAGCGGAAGACTGGGACAGAGCTCCTACGAGCAGTACTTC
d_call: -; j_call: TRBJ2-2; v_call: TRBV5-1; clone_size: -; cdr3_aa: CASSLWTIQENTGELFF; cdr3_nt: TGCGCCAGCAGCTTGTGGACCATACAGGAAAACACCGGGGAGCTGTTTTTT
d_call: TRBD2; j_call: TRBJ2-3; v_call: TRBV6-1; clone_size: once; cdr3_aa: CASSEALLTASGLGAQYF; cdr3_nt: TGTGCCAGCAGTGAAGCACTCCTGACAGCTTCAGGACTAGGAGCGCAGTATTTT
d_call: -; j_call: TRBJ1-2; v_call: TRBV10-1; clone_size: -; cdr3_aa: CASSESGLRYGYTF; cdr3_nt: TGCGCCAGCAGTGAGTCAGGCCTTAGGTATGGCTACACCTTC
d_call: TRBD1; j_call: TRBJ2-1; v_call: TRBV4-1; clone_size: -; cdr3_aa: CASSLDRGAYNEQFF; cdr3_nt: TGCGCCAGCAGTCTTGACAGGGGGGCCTACAATGAGCAGTTCTTC
d_call: -; j_call: TRBJ2-3; v_call: TRBV19; clone_size: -; cdr3_aa: CASSTSQQSTDTQYF; cdr3_nt: TGTGCCAGTAGTACCTCCCAACAGAGCACAGATACGCAGTATTTT
d_call: TRBD1; j_call: TRBJ1-1; v_call: TRBV10-3; clone_size: -; cdr3_aa: CAIRGQEQMNTEAFF; cdr3_nt: TGTGCCATCAGGGGACAGGAACAGATGAACACTGAAGCTTTCTTT
d_call: -; j_call: TRBJ2-7; v_call: TRBV5-1; clone_size: -; cdr3_aa: CASSPGGGRGEQYF; cdr3_nt: TGCGCCAGCAGCCCTGGGGGGGGCAGGGGCGAGCAGTACTTC
d_call: TRBD1; j_call: TRBJ1-2; v_call: TRBV11-2; clone_size: once; cdr3_aa: CASRLTGWSYGYTF; cdr3_nt: TGTGCCAGCAGACTGACAGGGTGGAGCTATGGCTACACCTTC
d_call: -; j_call: TRBJ1-2; v_call: TRBV19; clone_size: -; cdr3_aa: CASIPGHLGYGYTF; cdr3_nt: TGTGCCAGTATCCCGGGACATCTAGGCTATGGCTACACCTTC
d_call: -; j_call: TRBJ1-5; v_call: TRBV19; clone_size: -; cdr3_aa: CASGSAHSNQPQHF; cdr3_nt: TGTGCCAGTGGTTCAGCCCATAGCAATCAGCCCCAGCATTTT
d_call: -; j_call: TRBJ2-7; v_call: TRBV27; clone_size: -; cdr3_aa: CASSFSRVRSYEQYF; cdr3_nt: TGTGCCAGCAGTTTCTCCAGGGTTCGTTCCTACGAGCAGTACTTC
d_call: -; j_call: TRBJ2-5; v_call: TRBV11-3; clone_size: -; cdr3_aa: CASSLDRDRFQETQYF; cdr3_nt: TGTGCCAGCAGCTTAGATCGGGACCGATTTCAAGAGACCCAGTACTTC
d_call: TRBD1; j_call: TRBJ2-1; v_call: TRBV28; clone_size: -; cdr3_aa: CASSLYRGHLHEQFF; cdr3_nt: TGTGCCAGCAGTTTGTACAGGGGGCATCTCCATGAGCAGTTCTTC
d_call: -; j_call: TRBJ2-1; v_call: TRBV7-9; clone_size: medium-sized; cdr3_aa: CASSTGWSSYNEQFF; cdr3_nt: TGTGCCAGCAGCACAGGGTGGAGCTCCTACAATGAGCAGTTCTTC